One and the same sample provided the 30 T cell receptor beta chains below, sequenced in a study of blood T cell repertoires in COVID-19. Using immunoSEQ multiplex PCR, the repertoire was profiled, and TCRdb retains in-frame clones only, with some absent. The profile shows about 50,000 clones, less than 90% of them singletons. Sequenced sample: peripheral blood. The source is a human donor in a cohort sampled during active COVID-19.

CDR3 in DNA: TGTGCCGGAGGGGAGGGGCGATCAGAGACCCAGTACTTC. This encodes CAGGEGRSETQYF. The rearrangement links TRBV5-6 to TRBJ2-5; 7 nucleotides line up with TRBD2. Trimming cost V 10 bases and J 4 bases; bases outside gene matches: 10. Germline V gives CDR1 SGHDT, CDR2 YYEEEE. The CDR3 runs 13 residues.

This sequence joins TRBV5-6 and TRBJ2-2, with 11 positions matching TRBD2. Trimming removed 7 bases from V and 0 bases from J; junction bases left unmatched: 8. Germline V lookup: CDR1 SGHDT, CDR2 YYEEEE. The CDR3 loop spans 17 amino acids. The CDR3 coding sequence is TGTGCCAGCGGTATTATAGCGGGAGGGGCGAACACCGGGGAGCTGTTTTTT. Translating gives CASGIIAGGANTGELFF.

The V and J genes are TRBV28 and TRBJ2-5; TRBD2 agrees at 11 bases. V was pared by 6 bases and J by 5 bases, with 8 bases of the junction left unmatched. The CDR3 sequence is 15 residues long. Germline CDR1 and CDR2: MDHEN and SYDVKM. The CDR3 DNA is TGTGCCAGCAGAACCTTAGCGGGAGGGCCTGAGACCCAGTACTTC. Translating gives CASRTLAGGPETQYF.

This clone is a singleton in its sample. CDR3: CATSGLAGVRDTQYF. In DNA, the CDR3 is TGTGCCACCAGCGGACTAGCGGGAGTGCGGGATACGCAGTATTTT. V usage is TRBV24-1 and J usage is TRBJ2-3; 13 positions match TRBD2. CDR1 and CDR2 (germline): KGHDR, SFDVKD. The CDR3 sequence is 15 residues long. V shed 7 bases, J shed 6 bases, and the junction held 6 bases outside the gene matches.

The chain links TRBV28 to TRBJ2-5; 7 nucleotides match TRBD1. Germline V gene data show CDR1 as MDHEN and CDR2 as SYDVKM. The CDR3 is 20 residues long. Unmatched junction bases numbered 19, after V lost 3 bases and J lost 0 bases. CDR3 in DNA: TGTGCCAGCAGTTTGGGCCGCGCGTTTCGACAGGGCGAGGACCAAGAGACCCAGTACTTC. Residues: CASSLGRAFRQGEDQETQYF.

V usage is TRBV5-4 and J usage is TRBJ2-2; TRBD1 might be the D (6 bases). Germline loops: CDR1 SGHNT, CDR2 YYREEE (reference sequence). V shed 0 bases and J shed 6 bases, with 15 bases lying between them. The CDR3 spans 16 residues. The CDR3 nucleotides are TGTGCCAGCAGCTTGGCAGGGGTGGGAATTTCCGGGGAGCTGTTTTTT. Its translation is CASSLAGVGISGELFF.

This chain joins TRBV29-1 and TRBJ1-2; D gene unclear. The CDR3 has 11 residues. Per the germline V gene, CDR1 is SQVTM and CDR2 is ANQGSEA. V was cut by 0 bases and J by 6 bases, with 5 bases left in between. The DNA of the CDR3 is TGCAGCGTTGAAGATCTCGATGGCTACACCTTC. Its protein product is CSVEDLDGYTF.

This rearrangement joins TRBV4-1 to TRBJ2-1, with D perhaps TRBD2 (7 bases). Germline values: CDR1 MGHRA, CDR2 YSYEKL. Trimming left V 7 bases short and J 1 base short, with 20 bases between. This CDR3 is 17 amino acids long. CDR3 DNA sequence: TGCGCCAGCACCTCCTTGGGGGGGGGCTCGTCCTACAATGAGCAGTTCTTC. Protein: CASTSLGGGSSYNEQFF.

This chain joins TRBV2 and TRBJ2-3; 11 positions match TRBD2. Looked up from germline, CDR1 is SNHLY and CDR2 is FYNNEI. This CDR3 is built from 13 residues. V was pared by 6 bases and J by 6 bases, with 2 bases of the junction left unmatched. The CDR3 protein is CASRGLAGDTQYF. The CDR3 DNA follows: TGTGCCAGCAGAGGACTAGCGGGTGATACGCAGTATTTT.

V and J are TRBV20-1 and TRBJ1-2, with D possibly matching TRBD1 (5 bases). Between the trimmed V and J ends, which lost 5 bases and 8 bases, there was a span of 12 bases. This CDR3 comprises 11 residues. Germline CDR1 DFQATT, CDR2 SNEGSKA (reference sequence). CDR3 in DNA: TGCAGTGCTCCCCGGGGGTTGGGCTACACCTTC. As protein: CSAPRGLGYTF.

The chain joins TRBV9 to TRBJ2-7, with 11 bases identical to TRBD2. The junction had 6 bases not matched to a gene; V was cut back by 4 bases and J by 6 bases. Germline V gene lookup returns CDR1 SGDLS and CDR2 YYNGEE. The CDR3 spans 14 residues. The CDR3 sequence is CASSPASGRTEQYF. The DNA of the CDR3 is TGTGCCAGCAGCCCTGCTAGCGGGAGGACCGAGCAGTACTTC.

The V call is TRBV9, the J call TRBJ2-7, with 9 positions matching TRBD2. J gave up 3 bases and V 0 bases, and 4 bases lay outside the gene matches. CDR1 and CDR2 from the germline V gene are SGDLS and YYNGEE. The CDR3 contains 15 residues. This CDR3 is CASSVDVAGVYEQYF. The CDR3 coding sequence is TGTGCCAGCAGCGTAGATGTAGCGGGAGTCTACGAGCAGTACTTC.

This chain connects TRBV7-9 to TRBJ2-1, with 10 bases fitting TRBD2. This CDR3 has 18 residues. From germline, CDR1 is SEHNR and CDR2 FQNEAQ (reference sequence). V gave up 5 bases and J gave up 2 bases; unmatched junction bases: 12. The CDR3 bases are TGTGCCAGCAGCCAGCGGGAGGGTAGCGGGAGAACCTACAATGAGCAGTTCTTC. Translation: CASSQREGSGRTYNEQFF.

This clone was counted a single time. The rearrangement uses TRBV11-2 and TRBJ2-3; D is possibly TRBD1 (7 bases). The CDR3 loop spans 15 amino acids. Germline V gives CDR1 SGHAT, CDR2 FQNNGV. Trimming took 1 base from V and 3 from J, leaving 11 bases between them. The CDR3 sequence: CASSLARGETDTQYF. CDR3 sequence (DNA): TGTGCCAGCAGCTTAGCCAGGGGGGAGACAGATACGCAGTATTTT.

The rearrangement links TRBV28 to TRBJ2-7, with TRBD2 matching 9 bases. This CDR3 spans 15 amino acids. The germline V gene encodes CDR1 MDHEN and CDR2 SYDVKM. With V trimmed by 11 bases and J by 1 base, 12 bases remained unmatched. The CDR3 here is CASEGFLAGSYEQYF. The CDR3 DNA is TGTGCCTCGGAGGGTTTTCTAGCGGGGTCCTACGAGCAGTACTTC.

The chain couples TRBV27 to TRBJ2-7, with TRBD1 matching 8 bases. The germline gives CDR1 MNHEY, CDR2 SMNVEV (reference sequence). V shed 0 bases and J 6 bases; nucleotides not matched to a gene: 13. CDR3 length: 17 residues. The CDR3 sequence is CASSLSPPGTGPTEQYF. The CDR3 DNA reads as TGTGCCAGCAGTTTATCCCCCCCCGGGACAGGTCCTACCGAGCAGTACTTC.

The CDR3 DNA reads TGTGCCTGGAGGGGACTAGCCGGGGAGCTGTTTTTT. It translates to CAWRGLAGELFF. The chain joins TRBV30 to TRBJ2-2, with 8 bases that match TRBD2. Per the germline V gene, CDR1 is GTSNPN and CDR2 is SVGIG (reference sequence). J was trimmed by 6 bases and V by 3 bases; bases with no gene match: 0. The CDR3 length is 12 residues. The complete variable domain, with remaining parts taken from reference TRBV30 and TRBJ2-2, reads SQTIHQWPATLVQPVGSPLSLECTVEGTSNPNLYWYRQAAGRGLQLLFYSVGIGQISSEVPQNLSASRPQDRQFILSSKKLLLSDSGFYLCAWRGLAGELFFGEGSRLTVL.

This chain connects TRBV10-3 to TRBJ1-5; TRBD1 aligns across 11 bases. J lost 3 bases, V lost 10 bases, and 8 bases had no gene match. The CDR3 contains 15 residues. Germline V gives CDR1 ENHRY, CDR2 SYGVKD. The CDR3 region has the DNA TGTGCCACCAGGACAGGGGGCTGGGTCAATCAGCCCCAGCATTTT. Its protein is CATRTGGWVNQPQHF.

There are a few counts of this clone. The rearrangement links TRBV19 to TRBJ1-1; D gene ambiguous. With 7 bases removed from V and 0 bases from J, the gap between germline ends came to 9 bases. The CDR3 has 13 residues. Germline loops: CDR1 LNHDA, CDR2 SQIVND (reference sequence). CDR3 DNA: TGTGCCAGTAAACAGTTCATGAACACTGAAGCTTTCTTT. Translated: CASKQFMNTEAFF.

This clone has just one count. The chain uses TRBV9 and TRBJ2-5; D might be TRBD1 (6 bases). CDR1 and CDR2 (germline): SGDLS, YYNGEE. The CDR3 totals 18 residues. Trimming pared 0 bases from V and 1 base from J, leaving 19 bases between. The CDR3 DNA reads TGTGCCAGCAGCGTAGCCCCTTCTCGGGAAGGGGGCCAAGAGACCCAGTACTTC. Its translation is CASSVAPSREGGQETQYF.

The J gene is TRBJ2-3, the V gene TRBV5-1, with 9 bases matching TRBD1. CDR3 size: 16 residues. V lost 4 bases to trimming and J lost 2 bases; unmatched junction nucleotides: 8. From germline, CDR1 is SGHRS and CDR2 YFSETQ. The CDR3 region is CASSRGQGGITDTQYF. As DNA, the CDR3 is TGCGCCAGCAGCCGGGGACAGGGAGGGATCACAGATACGCAGTATTTT.

The chain joins TRBV28 to TRBJ2-5, with D possibly matching TRBD2 (6 bases). Germline V lookup: CDR1 MDHEN, CDR2 SYDVKM. The CDR3 is 16 residues long. Trimming removed 4 bases at V and 2 bases at J, with 17 bases between. CDR3 coding DNA: TGTGCCAGCAGTTCTCATAGCGGAGTCCCTCAAGAGACCCAGTACTTC. Protein: CASSSHSGVPQETQYF.

This clone was seen only once. The chain links TRBV9 to TRBJ2-7, with 12 bases aligning to TRBD2. The ends lost 0 bases at V and 2 bases at J; junction bases unmatched: 3. Per germline, CDR1 SGDLS and CDR2 YYNGEE. This CDR3 has 16 amino acids. CDR3 nucleotides: TGTGCCAGCAGCGTAGGAGGACTAGCGGGGACCTACGAGCAGTACTTC. Protein product: CASSVGGLAGTYEQYF.

The sample holds one count of this clone. The chain joins TRBV5-6 to TRBJ2-7, with 12 bases identical to TRBD1. V shed 5 bases, J shed 2 bases, and the junction held 17 bases outside the gene matches. Germline V gives CDR1 SGHDT, CDR2 YYEEEE. The CDR3 runs 19 residues. The chain's CDR3 is CASSQSPGTGGRKTYEQYF. CDR3 bases: TGTGCCAGCAGTCAGAGCCCCGGGACAGGGGGCCGAAAAACCTACGAGCAGTACTTC.

The chain employs TRBV28 and TRBJ2-2, with 10 bases matching TRBD2. CDR3 size: 17 residues. With V trimmed by 4 bases and J by 2 bases, 7 bases remained unmatched. Germline CDR1 MDHEN, CDR2 SYDVKM. The CDR3 coding sequence is TGTGCCAGCAGTTACCCCGGACTAGCGGTAAACACCGGGGAGCTGTTTTTT. Its translation is CASSYPGLAVNTGELFF.

This chain joins TRBV16 and TRBJ1-2, with 7 bases aligning to TRBD1. With 4 bases clipped from V and 2 bases from J, the junction kept 7 bases outside the gene matches. CDR1 and CDR2 (germline): KGHSY, FQNENV. The CDR3 covers 15 residues. The CDR3 nucleotides are TGTGCCAGCAGCCGTCGACAGGGAACGAACTATGGCTACACCTTC. It encodes CASSRRQGTNYGYTF.

This sequence joins TRBV28 and TRBJ1-5; 9 positions match TRBD1. This CDR3 comprises 15 residues. With 3 bases clipped from V and 6 bases from J, the junction kept 6 bases outside the gene matches. Germline CDR1 MDHEN, CDR2 SYDVKM. The CDR3 DNA reads as TGTGCCAGCAGTTTCGCGACAGGGGGTCTTCAGCCCCAGCATTTT. Protein sequence: CASSFATGGLQPQHF. Variable domain in full (rest from reference TRBV28 and TRBJ1-5): DVKVTQSSRYLVKRTGEKVFLECVQDMDHENMFWYRQDPGLGLRLIYFSYDVKMKEKGDIPEGYSVSREKKERFSLILESASTNQTSMYLCASSFATGGLQPQHFGDGTRLSIL.

This clone was seen a few times. This chain uses TRBV5-4 with TRBJ1-6, with D uncertain. Germline CDR1 and CDR2: SGHNT and YYREEE (reference sequence). V lost 3 bases, J lost 3 bases, and 7 bases lay in between. CDR3 length: 14 amino acids. CDR3 sequence reads: CASSSRDYNSPLHF. For the CDR3, the DNA is TGTGCCAGCAGCTCAAGAGACTATAATTCACCCCTCCACTTT.

The chain joins TRBV19 to TRBJ2-7; D call uncertain. The CDR3 is made up of 12 amino acids. Germline V gene lookup returns CDR1 LNHDA and CDR2 SQIVND (reference sequence). V was cut by 4 bases and J by 2 bases, with 6 bases left in between. The chain's CDR3 is CASSTGPYEQYF. Written as DNA, the CDR3 is TGTGCCAGTAGTACGGGTCCCTACGAGCAGTACTTC.

CDR3 in amino acids: CASSLTGYPYEQYF. The CDR3 DNA sequence: TGCGCCAGCAGCCTGACAGGGTATCCCTACGAGCAGTACTTC. J is TRBJ2-7 and V is TRBV5-1; TRBD1 matches at 7 bases. Trimming at V came to 4 bases and at J to 2 bases, leaving 6 bases not matched to a gene. CDR1 and CDR2 from the germline V gene are SGHRS and YFSETQ. The CDR3 length is 14 residues.